These T cell receptor beta chains were read from a single sample in a study of blood T cells in healthy people across ages. TCRdb reprocessed the 5' RACE reads with MiXCR, giving one entry per CDR3 protein. The repertoire holds roughly 900,000 distinct CDR3 sequences, with around 49% as singletons. Input material: blood. The receptors originated from a man aged 30 to 45 in good health. CDR3s include the opening cysteine and the closing phenylalanine or tryptophan. D genes are given only for firm matches. Where a row states a size, it is once, few, many or the class of an expanded clone; other rows omit it.

D gene	J gene	clone size	V gene	CDR3 protein	CDR3 DNA
TRBD2	TRBJ2-1	.	TRBV20-1	CSARDSLRGGLGSYNEQFF	TGCAGTGCTAGGGATAGCCTCCGGGGGGGCCTGGGCTCCTACAATGAGCAGTTCTTC
TRBD1	TRBJ2-1	few	TRBV5-1	CASSWGTGTYNEQFF	TGCGCCAGCAGCTGGGGGACAGGCACCTACAATGAGCAGTTCTTC
.	TRBJ1-5	.	TRBV19	CASSMEGARPQHF	TGTGCCAGTAGTATGGAAGGGGCCCGGCCCCAGCATTTT
TRBD2	TRBJ2-3	few	TRBV20-1	CSAQLQTGGSTDTQYF	TGCAGTGCCCAACTCCAAACCGGGGGGAGCACAGATACGCAGTATTTT
.	TRBJ2-7	.	TRBV4-1	CASSQDIVNAYEQYF	TGCGCCAGCAGCCAAGATATCGTCAATGCCTACGAGCAGTACTTC
.	TRBJ2-1	.	TRBV21-1	CASSKSPDEVGLQHEQFF	TGTGCCAGCAGCAAATCCCCCGACGAGGTGGGGCTACAACATGAGCAGTTCTTC
.	TRBJ1-2	few	TRBV4-1	CASSQVFTGGYTF	TGCGCCAGCAGCCAAGTATTCACCGGGGGCTACACCTTC
.	TRBJ2-1	.	TRBV6-1	CASIFLASEQFF	TGTGCCAGCATTTTCCTAGCCAGTGAGCAGTTCTTC
.	TRBJ2-7	.	TRBV6-5	CASSYSRGGAYEQYF	TGTGCCAGCAGTTACTCGAGGGGGGGAGCCTACGAGCAGTACTTC
.	TRBJ2-2	once	TRBV6-5	CASSWVTGELFF	TGTGCCAGCAGTTGGGTTACCGGGGAGCTGTTTTTT
.	TRBJ2-3	.	TRBV20-1	CSAASRWATDTQYF	TGCAGTGCCGCCAGCCGGTGGGCCACAGATACGCAGTATTTT
.	TRBJ2-7	.	TRBV20-1	CSATEGTSKSYEQYF	TGCAGTGCGACCGAAGGGACTTCGAAATCCTACGAGCAGTACTTC
.	TRBJ2-5	.	TRBV2	CASSENLPELQETQYF	TGTGCCAGCAGTGAAAATCTGCCAGAACTCCAAGAGACCCAGTACTTC
TRBD1	TRBJ1-2	.	TRBV5-1	CASSASGTGGADYGYTF	TGCGCCAGCAGCGCTTCCGGGACAGGGGGCGCGGACTATGGCTACACCTTC
.	TRBJ1-5	few	TRBV9	CASSAQGGDQPQHF	TGTGCCAGCAGCGCCCAGGGAGGGGATCAGCCCCAGCATTTT
TRBD2	TRBJ2-1	.	TRBV6-5	CASRGPSGGRHNEQFF	TGTGCCAGCAGGGGGCCTAGCGGGGGTCGCCACAATGAGCAGTTCTTC
TRBD1	TRBJ2-1	.	TRBV5-1	CASSLGDRGHGEQFF	TGCGCCAGCAGCTTAGGTGACAGGGGGCATGGTGAGCAGTTCTTC
.	TRBJ1-6	.	TRBV9	CASSNRGCQSNSPLHF	TGTGCCAGCAGCAATAGAGGCTGCCAAAGTAATTCACCCCTCCACTTT
.	TRBJ1-2	.	TRBV5-1	CASSLRGGASSYGYTF	TGCGCCAGCAGCCTAAGAGGGGGGGCGTCGAGCTATGGCTACACCTTC
.	TRBJ2-7	few	TRBV6-1	CASRILGEQYF	TGTGCCAGCAGGATCTTGGGAGAGCAGTACTTC
TRBD2	TRBJ2-1	.	TRBV7-2	CASSLSGGGVDNEQFF	TGTGCCAGCAGCTTATCTGGCGGGGGGGTTGACAATGAGCAGTTCTTC
.	TRBJ1-4	.	TRBV5-1	CASSPQGGPNEKLFF	TGCGCCAGCAGCCCCCAAGGGGGGCCTAATGAAAAACTGTTTTTT
TRBD2	TRBJ2-1	.	TRBV28	CASSLTSGATYWFF	TGTGCCAGCAGTCTAACTAGCGGGGCCACCTACTGGTTCTTC
TRBD2	TRBJ2-1	.	TRBV11-1	CASSLEGLAGMGEQFF	TGTGCCAGCAGCTTAGAAGGGCTAGCGGGGATGGGTGAGCAGTTCTTC
TRBD1	TRBJ2-1	.	TRBV20-1	CSAGGQASNEQFF	TGCAGTGCTGGTGGACAGGCCAGCAATGAGCAGTTCTTC
TRBD1	TRBJ2-3	.	TRBV6-2/TRBV6-3	CASSLQGVPDTQYF	TGTGCCAGCAGCCTACAGGGGGTCCCAGATACGCAGTATTTT
TRBD2	TRBJ2-4	.	TRBV29-1	CSVALAGGMNIQYF	TGCAGCGTTGCGCTAGCGGGGGGGATGAACATTCAGTACTTC
.	TRBJ1-2	.	TRBV6-1	CASSEGDGQLYGYTF	TGTGCCAGCAGTGAGGGGGACGGGCAGCTCTATGGCTACACCTTC
TRBD1	TRBJ1-6	few	TRBV5-1	CASSLALGQGNSPLHF	TGCGCCAGCAGCTTGGCCCTGGGACAGGGCAATTCACCCCTCCACTTT
TRBD2	TRBJ2-3	few	TRBV20-1	CSVGTRADTQYF	TGCAGTGTCGGGACTAGAGCAGATACGCAGTATTTT
TRBD2	TRBJ2-3	.	TRBV24-1	CATSALAGRIDTQYF	TGTGCCACCAGTGCCCTAGCGGGGCGGATAGATACGCAGTATTTT
TRBD1	TRBJ2-1	.	TRBV7-6	CTSSLGINPGQGANEQFF	TGTACCAGCAGCTTAGGTATTAACCCGGGACAGGGGGCCAATGAGCAGTTCTTC
.	TRBJ2-5	.	TRBV24-1	CATSDLLSSGRETQYF	TGTGCCACCAGTGATTTGTTATCGTCAGGTCGGGAGACCCAGTACTTC
.	TRBJ2-1	.	TRBV5-8	CASSLGVDGVNEQFF	TGTGCCAGCAGCTTGGGGGTGGACGGGGTCAATGAGCAGTTCTTC
TRBD1	TRBJ1-2	few	TRBV12-3/TRBV12-4	CASVSTGGYGYTF	TGTGCCAGCGTTTCGACAGGGGGCTATGGCTACACCTTC
.	TRBJ2-7	.	TRBV27	CASIGRVGVSEQYF	TGTGCCAGCATCGGACGAGTGGGGGTATCTGAGCAGTACTTC
TRBD1	TRBJ2-5	.	TRBV30	CAWSVTGQGRETQYF	TGTGCCTGGAGTGTAACCGGACAGGGGAGAGAGACCCAGTACTTC
.	TRBJ2-5	.	TRBV9	CASSVAEGQQETQYF	TGTGCCAGCAGCGTAGCTGAAGGGCAACAAGAGACCCAGTACTTC
TRBD2	TRBJ2-1	few	TRBV4-2	CASSQILAGDNNEQFF	TGTGCCAGCAGCCAAATACTAGCGGGGGATAACAATGAGCAGTTCTTC
.	TRBJ2-7	.	TRBV7-6	CASSLGSGMSSYEQYF	TGTGCCAGCAGCTTAGGTTCAGGGATGAGCTCCTACGAGCAGTACTTC
.	TRBJ2-1	.	TRBV20-1	CSARPRDSWDGSEQFF	TGCAGTGCTAGACCCCGGGACAGTTGGGACGGGAGCGAGCAGTTCTTC
TRBD1	TRBJ2-3	.	TRBV15	CATSSGQGGNTQYF	TGTGCCACCAGCAGTGGACAGGGAGGAAATACGCAGTATTTT
.	TRBJ2-1	few	TRBV28	CASSFQASKVHGFF	TGTGCCAGCAGTTTCCAGGCTAGCAAAGTACACGGGTTCTTC
.	TRBJ2-2	.	TRBV11-1	CVSSQRLTGELFF	TGTGTCAGCAGTCAGAGGTTGACCGGGGAGCTGTTTTTT
.	TRBJ1-2	.	TRBV3-1	CASSVDRQNYGYTF	TGTGCCAGCAGTGTCGACAGGCAAAACTATGGCTACACCTTC
TRBD1	TRBJ1-5	few	TRBV2	CASTSTGGIGQPQHF	TGTGCCAGCACCTCGACAGGGGGCATCGGTCAGCCCCAGCATTTT
.	TRBJ2-3	.	TRBV4-2	CASSQGADRSDTQYF	TGTGCCAGCAGCCAAGGGGCGGATAGATCAGATACGCAGTATTTT
TRBD2	TRBJ2-7	.	TRBV12-3/TRBV12-4	CASRPTSGVYEQYF	TGTGCCAGCAGGCCGACTAGCGGGGTCTACGAGCAGTACTTC
TRBD1	TRBJ1-2	.	TRBV25-1	CASSDPGQANYGYTF	TGTGCCAGCAGTGATCCGGGACAGGCTAACTATGGCTACACCTTC
.	TRBJ1-1	.	TRBV30	CAWSAVGVTSTEAFF	TGTGCCTGGAGCGCGGTAGGGGTAACGAGCACTGAAGCTTTCTTT
.	TRBJ2-7	few	TRBV4-3	CASSQDSGGANYEQYF	TGCGCCAGCAGCCAAGATTCCGGAGGGGCAAACTACGAGCAGTACTTC
.	TRBJ2-3	.	TRBV6-1	CASRPGYSADTQYF	TGTGCCAGCAGGCCAGGGTATAGCGCAGATACGCAGTATTTT
TRBD1	TRBJ2-7	.	TRBV12-3/TRBV12-4	CASSSLQGGSYEQYF	TGTGCCAGCAGTTCCTTACAGGGGGGCTCCTACGAGCAGTACTTC
.	TRBJ1-1	.	TRBV6-2/TRBV6-3	CATQTPLNTEAFF	TGTGCCACTCAGACACCTTTGAACACTGAAGCTTTCTTT